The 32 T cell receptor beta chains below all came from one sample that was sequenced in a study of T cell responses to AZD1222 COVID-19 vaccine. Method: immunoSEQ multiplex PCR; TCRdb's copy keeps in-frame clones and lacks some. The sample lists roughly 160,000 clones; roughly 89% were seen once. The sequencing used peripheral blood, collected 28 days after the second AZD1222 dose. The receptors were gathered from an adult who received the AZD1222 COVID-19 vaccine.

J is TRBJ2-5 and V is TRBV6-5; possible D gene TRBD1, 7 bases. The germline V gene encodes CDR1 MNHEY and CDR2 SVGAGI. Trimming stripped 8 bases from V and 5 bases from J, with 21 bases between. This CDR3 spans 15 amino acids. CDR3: CASGEKLTGRETQYF. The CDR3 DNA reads TGTGCCAGCGGAGAAAAATTGACAGGGAGGGAGACCCAGTACTTC.

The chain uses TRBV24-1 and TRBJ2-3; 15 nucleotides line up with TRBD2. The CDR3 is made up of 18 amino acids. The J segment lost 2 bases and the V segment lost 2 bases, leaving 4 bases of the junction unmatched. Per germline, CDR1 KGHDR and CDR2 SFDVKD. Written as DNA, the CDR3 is TGTGCCACCAGTGATTCGGGACTAGCGGGGGGACACACAGATACGCAGTATTTT. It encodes CATSDSGLAGGHTDTQYF.

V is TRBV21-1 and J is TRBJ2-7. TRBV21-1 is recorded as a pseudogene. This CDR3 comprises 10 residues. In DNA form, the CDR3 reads TGTGATCCTGGCTCCTACGAGCAGTACTTC. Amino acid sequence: CDPGSYEQYF.

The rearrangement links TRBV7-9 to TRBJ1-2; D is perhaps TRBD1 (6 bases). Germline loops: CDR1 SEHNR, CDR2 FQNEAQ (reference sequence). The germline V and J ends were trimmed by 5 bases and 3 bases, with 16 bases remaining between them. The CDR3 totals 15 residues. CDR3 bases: TGTGCCAGCAGCCCGGGACGGGGGCCGGACTATGGCTACACCTTC. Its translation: CASSPGRGPDYGYTF.

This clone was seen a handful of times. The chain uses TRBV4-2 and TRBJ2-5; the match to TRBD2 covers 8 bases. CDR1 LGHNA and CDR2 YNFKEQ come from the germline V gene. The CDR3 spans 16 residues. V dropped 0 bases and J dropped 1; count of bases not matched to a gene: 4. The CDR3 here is CASSQEAAGVQETQYF. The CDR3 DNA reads TGTGCCAGCAGCCAAGAGGCAGCGGGGGTCCAAGAGACCCAGTACTTC.

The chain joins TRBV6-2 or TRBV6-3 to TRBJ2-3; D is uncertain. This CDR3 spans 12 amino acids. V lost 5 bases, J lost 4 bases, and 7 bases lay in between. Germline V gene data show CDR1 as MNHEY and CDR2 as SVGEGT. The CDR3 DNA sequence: TGTGCCAGCAGTCATACGTCAGATACGCAGTATTTT. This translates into CASSHTSDTQYF.

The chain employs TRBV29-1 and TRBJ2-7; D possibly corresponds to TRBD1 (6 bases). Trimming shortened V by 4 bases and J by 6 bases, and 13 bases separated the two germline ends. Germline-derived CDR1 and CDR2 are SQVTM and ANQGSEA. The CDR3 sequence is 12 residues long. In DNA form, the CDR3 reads TGCAGCGTTGCGGCAACAGGGACCGAGCAGTACTTC. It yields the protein CSVAATGTEQYF.

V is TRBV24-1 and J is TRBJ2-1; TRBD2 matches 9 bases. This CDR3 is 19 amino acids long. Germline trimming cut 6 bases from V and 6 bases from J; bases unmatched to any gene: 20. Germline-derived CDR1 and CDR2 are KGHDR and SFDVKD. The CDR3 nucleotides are TGTGCCACCAGTCCTAATCCCTCCAGGTGGGAGCGGGGGGCCAATGAGCAGTTCTTC. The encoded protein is CATSPNPSRWERGANEQFF.

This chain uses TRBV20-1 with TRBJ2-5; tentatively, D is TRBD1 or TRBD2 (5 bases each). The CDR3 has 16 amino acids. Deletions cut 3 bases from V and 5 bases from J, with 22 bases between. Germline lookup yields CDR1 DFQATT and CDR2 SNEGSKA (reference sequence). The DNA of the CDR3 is TGCAGTGCTAGTTTTCTAGAGGGACCAGAAGCGGAGACCCAGTACTTC. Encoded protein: CSASFLEGPEAETQYF.

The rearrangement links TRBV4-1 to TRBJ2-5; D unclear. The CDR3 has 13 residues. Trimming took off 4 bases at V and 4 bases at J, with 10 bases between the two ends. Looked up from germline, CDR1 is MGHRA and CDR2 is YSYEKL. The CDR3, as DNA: TGCGCCAGCAGCCCCTTCAGAACAGAGACCCAGTACTTC. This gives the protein CASSPFRTETQYF.

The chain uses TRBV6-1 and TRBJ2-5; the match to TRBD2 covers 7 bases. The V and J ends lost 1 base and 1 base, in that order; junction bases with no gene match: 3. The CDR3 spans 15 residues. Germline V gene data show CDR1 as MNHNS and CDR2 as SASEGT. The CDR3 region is CASSEGSGVQETQYF. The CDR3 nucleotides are TGTGCCAGCAGTGAAGGGAGCGGGGTCCAAGAGACCCAGTACTTC.

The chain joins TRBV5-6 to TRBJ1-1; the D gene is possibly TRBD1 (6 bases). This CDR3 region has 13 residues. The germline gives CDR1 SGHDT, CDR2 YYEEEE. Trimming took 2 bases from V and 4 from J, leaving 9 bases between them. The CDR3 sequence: CASSLTGPTEAFF. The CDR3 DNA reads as TGTGCCAGCAGCTTAACAGGGCCCACTGAAGCTTTCTTT.

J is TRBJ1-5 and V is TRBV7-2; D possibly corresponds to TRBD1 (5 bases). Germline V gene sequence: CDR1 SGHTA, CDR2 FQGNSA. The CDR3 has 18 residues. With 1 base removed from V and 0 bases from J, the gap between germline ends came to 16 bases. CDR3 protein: CASSLGQPLGGSNQPQHF. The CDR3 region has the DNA TGTGCCAGCAGCTTAGGACAGCCCTTGGGAGGTAGCAATCAGCCCCAGCATTTT.

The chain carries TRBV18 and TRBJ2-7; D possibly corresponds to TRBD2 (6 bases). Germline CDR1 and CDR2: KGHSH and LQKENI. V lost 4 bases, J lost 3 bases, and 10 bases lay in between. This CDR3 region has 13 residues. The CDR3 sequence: CASSLPGGYEQYF. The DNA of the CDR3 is TGTGCCAGCTCACTCCCCGGGGGCTACGAGCAGTACTTC.

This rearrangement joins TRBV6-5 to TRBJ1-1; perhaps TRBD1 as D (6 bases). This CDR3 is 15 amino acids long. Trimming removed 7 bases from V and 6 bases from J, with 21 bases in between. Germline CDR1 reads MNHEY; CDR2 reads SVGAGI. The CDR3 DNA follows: TGTGCCAGCACCGTAAGGCGGGGGGGGCGGTCTGAAGCTTTCTTT. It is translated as CASTVRRGGRSEAFF.

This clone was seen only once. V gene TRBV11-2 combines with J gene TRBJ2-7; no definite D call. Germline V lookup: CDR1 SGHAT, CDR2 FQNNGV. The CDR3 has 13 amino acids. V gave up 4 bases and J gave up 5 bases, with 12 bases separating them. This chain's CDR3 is CASSSNLKDEQYF. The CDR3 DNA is TGTGCCAGCAGCTCAAACCTTAAGGACGAGCAGTACTTC. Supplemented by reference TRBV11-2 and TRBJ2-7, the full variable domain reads EAGVAQSPRYKIIEKRQSVAFWCNPISGHATLYWYQQILGQGPKLLIQFQNNGVVDDSQLPKDRFSAERLKGVDSTLKIQPAKLEDSAVYLCASSSNLKDEQYFGPGTRLTVT.

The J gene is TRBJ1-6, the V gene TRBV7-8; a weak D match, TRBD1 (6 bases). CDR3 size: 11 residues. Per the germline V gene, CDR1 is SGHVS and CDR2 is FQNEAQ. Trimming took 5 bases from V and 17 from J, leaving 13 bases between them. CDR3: CASSPGHGFHF. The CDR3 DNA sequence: TGTGCCAGCAGCCCGGGACACGGGTTCCACTTT. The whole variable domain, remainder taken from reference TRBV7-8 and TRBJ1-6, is GAGVSQSPRYKVAKRGQDVALRCDPISGHVSLFWYQQALGQGPEFLTYFQNEAQLDKSGLPSDRFFAERPEGSVSTLKIQRTQQEDSAVYLCASSPGHGFHFGNGTRLTVT.

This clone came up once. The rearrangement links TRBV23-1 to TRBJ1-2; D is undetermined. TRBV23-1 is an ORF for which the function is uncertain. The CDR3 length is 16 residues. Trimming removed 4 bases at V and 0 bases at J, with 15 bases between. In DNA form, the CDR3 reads TGCGCCAGCAGTCTGCAGCCGGGGAAAGCTAACTATGGCTACACCTTC. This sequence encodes CASSLQPGKANYGYTF.

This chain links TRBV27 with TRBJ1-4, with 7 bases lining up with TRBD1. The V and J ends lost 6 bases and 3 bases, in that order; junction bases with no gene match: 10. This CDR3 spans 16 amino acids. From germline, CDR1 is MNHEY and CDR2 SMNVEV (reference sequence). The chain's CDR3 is CASRLQQGSSNEKLFF. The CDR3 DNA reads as TGTGCCAGCAGATTACAACAGGGGTCCTCTAATGAAAAACTGTTTTTT.

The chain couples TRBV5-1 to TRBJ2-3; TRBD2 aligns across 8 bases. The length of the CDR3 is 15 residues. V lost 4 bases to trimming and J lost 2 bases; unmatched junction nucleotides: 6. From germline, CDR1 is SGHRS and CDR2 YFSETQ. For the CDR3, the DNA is TGCGCCAGCAGCCCCTGGACTAGCTACACAGATACGCAGTATTTT. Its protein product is CASSPWTSYTDTQYF.

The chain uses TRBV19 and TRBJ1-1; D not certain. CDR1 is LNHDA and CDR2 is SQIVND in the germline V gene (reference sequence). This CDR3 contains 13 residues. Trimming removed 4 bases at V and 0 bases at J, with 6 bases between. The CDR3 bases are TGTGCCAGTAGTACGAAAATGAACACTGAAGCTTTCTTT. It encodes CASSTKMNTEAFF.

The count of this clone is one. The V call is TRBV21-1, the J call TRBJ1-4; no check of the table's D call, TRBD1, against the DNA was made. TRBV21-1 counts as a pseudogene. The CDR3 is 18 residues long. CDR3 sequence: CASSGKWDRGEKNEKLFF. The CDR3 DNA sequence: TGTGCCAGCAGCGGAAAATGGGACAGGGGCGAAAAGAATGAAAAACTGTTTTTT.

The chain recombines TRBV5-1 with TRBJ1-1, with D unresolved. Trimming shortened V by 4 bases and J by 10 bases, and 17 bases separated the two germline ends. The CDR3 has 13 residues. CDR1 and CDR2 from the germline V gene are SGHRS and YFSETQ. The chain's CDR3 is CASSPDGPWGAFF. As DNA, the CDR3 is TGCGCCAGCAGCCCGGACGGCCCTTGGGGAGCTTTCTTT.

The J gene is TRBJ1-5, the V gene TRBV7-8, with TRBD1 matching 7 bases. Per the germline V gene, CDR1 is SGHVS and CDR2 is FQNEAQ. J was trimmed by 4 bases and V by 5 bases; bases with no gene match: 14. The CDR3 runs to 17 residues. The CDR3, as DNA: TGTGCCAGCAGCCAACCGCCCCGGGACAGATTAAATCAGCCCCAGCATTTT. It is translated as CASSQPPRDRLNQPQHF.

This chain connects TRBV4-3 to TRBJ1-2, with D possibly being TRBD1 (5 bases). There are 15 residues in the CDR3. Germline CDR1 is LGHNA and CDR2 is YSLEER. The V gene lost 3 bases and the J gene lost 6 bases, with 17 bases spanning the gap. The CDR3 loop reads CASSQITRGSNGYTF. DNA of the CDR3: TGCGCCAGCAGCCAGATCACAAGGGGATCTAATGGCTACACCTTC.

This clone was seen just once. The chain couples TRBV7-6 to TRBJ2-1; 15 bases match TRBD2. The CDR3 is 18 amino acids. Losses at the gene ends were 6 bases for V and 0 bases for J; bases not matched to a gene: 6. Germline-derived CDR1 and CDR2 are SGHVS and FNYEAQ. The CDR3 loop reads CASRGTSGGSSSYNEQFF. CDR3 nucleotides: TGTGCCAGCAGAGGGACTAGCGGGGGGTCGAGCTCCTACAATGAGCAGTTCTTC.

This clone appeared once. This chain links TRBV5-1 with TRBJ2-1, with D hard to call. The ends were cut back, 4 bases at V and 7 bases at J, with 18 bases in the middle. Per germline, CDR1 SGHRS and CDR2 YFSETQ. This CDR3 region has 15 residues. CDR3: CASSPLASELNEQFF. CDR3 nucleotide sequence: TGCGCCAGCAGCCCCCTGGCTAGTGAGCTGAATGAGCAGTTCTTC. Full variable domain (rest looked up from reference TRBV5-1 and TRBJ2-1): KAGVTQTPRYLIKTRGQQVTLSCSPISGHRSVSWYQQTPGQGLQFLFEYFSETQRNKGNFPGRFSGRQFSNSRSEMNVSTLELGDSALYLCASSPLASELNEQFFGPGTRLTVL.

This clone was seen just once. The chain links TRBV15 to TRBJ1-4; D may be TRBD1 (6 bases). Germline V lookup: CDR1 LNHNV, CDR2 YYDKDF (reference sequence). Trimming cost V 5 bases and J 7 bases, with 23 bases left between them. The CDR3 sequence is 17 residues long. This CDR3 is CATSAPFEGGEVEKLFF. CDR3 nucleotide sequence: TGTGCCACCAGCGCCCCATTCGAGGGGGGGGAGGTTGAAAAACTGTTTTTT.

CDR3 nucleotide sequence: TGTGCCAGCAGTTCACACCGGGACGGGTGGACTGAAGCTTTCTTT. Its protein product is CASSSHRDGWTEAFF. This rearrangement joins TRBV27 to TRBJ1-1; possible D gene TRBD1, 5 bases. CDR3 length equals 15 residues. Germline CDR1 and CDR2: MNHEY and SMNVEV (reference sequence). Trimming left V 4 bases short and J 5 bases short, with 17 bases between.

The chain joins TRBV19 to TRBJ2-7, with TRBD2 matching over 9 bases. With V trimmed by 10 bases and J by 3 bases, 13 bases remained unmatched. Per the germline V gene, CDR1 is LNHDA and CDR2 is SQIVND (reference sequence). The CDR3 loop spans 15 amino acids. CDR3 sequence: CATGASGDLGYEQYF. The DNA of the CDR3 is TGTGCCACAGGGGCTAGCGGGGACCTGGGCTACGAGCAGTACTTC.

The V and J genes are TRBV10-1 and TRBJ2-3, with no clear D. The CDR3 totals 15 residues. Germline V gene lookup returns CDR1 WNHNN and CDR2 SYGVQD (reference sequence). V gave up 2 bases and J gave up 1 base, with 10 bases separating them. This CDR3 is CASSERRYGTDTQYF. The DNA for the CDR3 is TGCGCCAGCAGTGAGCGACGATACGGCACAGATACGCAGTATTTT.

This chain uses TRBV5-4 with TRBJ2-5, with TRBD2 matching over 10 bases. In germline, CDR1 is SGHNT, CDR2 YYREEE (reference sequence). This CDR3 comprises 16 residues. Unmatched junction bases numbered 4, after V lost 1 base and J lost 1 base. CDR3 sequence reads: CASSLLSSGSQETQYF. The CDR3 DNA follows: TGTGCCAGCAGCTTGTTGTCTAGCGGGAGCCAAGAGACCCAGTACTTC.